These T cell receptor beta chains were read from a single sample in a study of technical replicates of blood from a few donors. The table came from immunoSEQ multiplex PCR; TCRdb's copy has only in-frame clones and leaves some out. The profile shows 60,000 to 95,000 clones, roughly 89% of them singletons. The sample comprised T cells isolated from PBMCs. The receptors stem from a human donor in good health. Some clones in this sample may be carry-over from other donors' samples. The CDR3 runs from the conserved cysteine through the conserved F or W. Each record gives: clone size, J gene, D gene, V gene, CDR3 protein, CDR3 DNA. A D gene is named only where the DNA matches it firmly. For some rows the clone size is stated as once, few or many, or as a class when expanded; others skip it.

size: -; J: TRBJ2-3; D: TRBD2; V: TRBV27; CDR3: CASSTRLAGERDTQYF; DNA: TGTGCCAGCAGTACACGACTAGCGGGAGAGAGAGATACGCAGTATTTT
size: -; J: TRBJ2-5; D: TRBD1; V: TRBV6-1; CDR3: CASFQGARETQYF; DNA: TGTGCCAGCTTCCAGGGGGCGCGAGAGACCCAGTACTTC
size: -; J: TRBJ2-7; D: TRBD2; V: TRBV28; CDR3: CASTTTSGHTYEQYF; DNA: TGTGCCAGCACTACGACTAGCGGGCATACCTACGAGCAGTACTTC
size: -; J: TRBJ2-1; D: -; V: TRBV7-3; CDR3: CASSSETENNEQFF; DNA: TGTGCCAGCAGCTCAGAGACAGAGAACAATGAGCAGTTCTTC
size: -; J: TRBJ2-1; D: TRBD1; V: TRBV7-6; CDR3: CASKKQGLSEQFF; DNA: TGTGCCAGCAAAAAACAGGGGTTGAGTGAGCAGTTCTTC
size: -; J: TRBJ2-2; D: -; V: TRBV11-2; CDR3: CASSFRGLGGELFF; DNA: TGTGCCAGCAGCTTTCGGGGATTAGGCGGGGAGCTGTTTTTT
size: -; J: TRBJ2-1; D: -; V: TRBV27; CDR3: CASTQGGVSYNEQFF; DNA: TGTGCCAGCACCCAAGGGGGAGTAAGCTACAATGAGCAGTTCTTC
size: -; J: TRBJ2-5; D: TRBD2; V: TRBV19; CDR3: CASSMELAGGRSTQYF; DNA: TGTGCCAGTAGTATGGAGTTAGCGGGAGGCCGGTCGACCCAGTACTTC
size: -; J: TRBJ1-2; D: -; V: TRBV25-1; CDR3: CASLQEDGYTF; DNA: TGTGCCAGCCTTCAGGAGGACGGCTACACCTTC
size: -; J: TRBJ1-2; D: -; V: TRBV30; CDR3: CAWSVPRGYTF; DNA: TGTGCCTGGAGTGTACCGAGGGGCTACACCTTC
size: -; J: TRBJ2-5; D: -; V: TRBV27; CDR3: CASTTLRGRGSAKTQYF; DNA: TGTGCCAGCACTACTCTCAGAGGACGGGGGTCAGCAAAGACCCAGTACTTC
size: -; J: TRBJ2-2; D: -; V: TRBV9; CDR3: CASSVVGQNTGELFF; DNA: TGTGCCAGCAGCGTAGTCGGACAGAACACCGGGGAGCTGTTTTTT
size: -; J: TRBJ2-3; D: TRBD2; V: TRBV5-3; CDR3: CAPKALAGGETQYF; DNA: TGTGCTCCGAAGGCACTAGCGGGAGGAGAAACGCAGTATTTT
size: once; J: TRBJ2-3; D: -; V: TRBV10-1; CDR3: CASSETADTDTQYF; DNA: TGCGCCAGCAGTGAGACAGCGGACACAGATACGCAGTATTTT
size: once; J: TRBJ2-7; D: TRBD2; V: TRBV18; CDR3: CASSPLGTSGSSYEQYF; DNA: TGTGCCAGCTCGCCCCTGGGCACTAGCGGGAGCTCCTACGAGCAGTACTTC
size: -; J: TRBJ2-1; D: -; V: TRBV4-3; CDR3: CASSQETIYTGGHLDEQFF; DNA: TGCGCCAGCAGCCAAGAGACTATTTATACCGGAGGTCATTTGGATGAGCAGTTCTTC
size: -; J: TRBJ2-5; D: -; V: TRBV7-6; CDR3: CASSLRPGETQYF; DNA: TGTGCCAGCAGCTTAAGGCCAGGGGAGACCCAGTACTTC
size: -; J: TRBJ1-1; D: -; V: TRBV2; CDR3: CASIGTTVTEAFF; DNA: TGTGCCAGCATAGGGACAACAGTCACTGAAGCTTTCTTT
size: -; J: TRBJ2-2; D: TRBD2; V: TRBV5-1; CDR3: CASSSGASGSSRDTGELFF; DNA: TGCGCCAGCAGCTCCGGAGCTAGCGGGAGTAGCCGGGACACCGGGGAGCTGTTTTTT
size: -; J: TRBJ2-3; D: TRBD2; V: TRBV15; CDR3: CATSRDPLAGVTDTQYF; DNA: TGTGCCACCAGCAGAGATCCCCTAGCGGGAGTCACAGATACGCAGTATTTT
size: -; J: TRBJ2-2; D: TRBD1; V: TRBV4-1; CDR3: CASSPRGQDYTGELFF; DNA: TGCGCCAGCAGTCCAAGGGGACAGGACTACACCGGGGAGCTGTTTTTT
size: -; J: TRBJ2-7; D: -; V: TRBV7-8; CDR3: CASSLRSQGSYEQYF; DNA: TGTGCCAGCAGCTTAAGGTCCCAGGGGAGCTACGAGCAGTACTTC
size: -; J: TRBJ2-7; D: -; V: TRBV4-3; CDR3: CASSQDTGTYEQYF; DNA: TGCGCCAGCAGCCAAGATACAGGGACCTACGAGCAGTACTTC
size: -; J: TRBJ2-7; D: -; V: TRBV15; CDR3: CATSRDIDSSYEQYF; DNA: TGTGCCACCAGCAGAGATATCGACAGCTCCTACGAGCAGTACTTC
size: few; J: TRBJ1-2; D: TRBD1; V: TRBV4-1; CDR3: CASSQGDRVPLYGYTF; DNA: TGCGCCAGCAGCCAAGGCGACAGGGTCCCCCTCTATGGCTACACCTTC
size: -; J: TRBJ2-7; D: -; V: TRBV28; CDR3: CASQVAWGQTYEQYF; DNA: TGTGCCAGCCAGGTTGCGTGGGGACAAACCTACGAGCAGTACTTC
size: -; J: TRBJ2-7; D: -; V: TRBV9; CDR3: CASSVDNYEQYF; DNA: TGTGCCAGCAGCGTGGACAACTACGAGCAGTACTTC
size: -; J: TRBJ2-5; D: TRBD2; V: TRBV10-3; CDR3: CAISDSRLLRGEEETQYF; DNA: TGTGCCATCAGTGACTCCCGCCTTTTGCGGGGGGAAGAAGAGACCCAGTACTTC
size: few; J: TRBJ1-1; D: -; V: TRBV25-1; CDR3: CASSPRGETEAFF; DNA: TGTGCCAGCTCCCCTCGGGGGGAGACTGAAGCTTTCTTT
size: -; J: TRBJ2-5; D: TRBD2; V: TRBV7-6; CDR3: CASSSGPSGGSQETQYF; DNA: TGTGCCAGCAGCTCAGGTCCCAGCGGGGGGTCCCAAGAGACCCAGTACTTC
size: -; J: TRBJ1-4; D: TRBD1; V: TRBV6-6; CDR3: CASSYSRQGTEKLFF; DNA: TGTGCCAGCAGTTACTCGAGACAGGGGACTGAAAAACTGTTTTTT
size: -; J: TRBJ1-1; D: -; V: TRBV5-6; CDR3: CASSFTGRDEAFF; DNA: TGTGCCAGCAGCTTTACAGGGAGAGACGAAGCTTTCTTT
size: -; J: TRBJ1-3; D: -; V: TRBV6-1; CDR3: CATNSGVNSGNTIYF; DNA: TGTGCCACCAACTCAGGGGTCAACTCTGGAAACACCATATATTTT
size: -; J: TRBJ1-4; D: TRBD1; V: TRBV14; CDR3: CASSQDYSGTGREKLFF; DNA: TGTGCCAGCAGCCAAGATTACTCCGGGACAGGGCGGGAAAAACTGTTTTTT
size: few; J: TRBJ1-2; D: -; V: TRBV30; CDR3: CAWSARHDSYGYTF; DNA: TGTGCCTGGAGTGCGAGACATGACAGCTATGGCTACACCTTC
size: -; J: TRBJ2-3; D: TRBD2; V: TRBV5-1; CDR3: CASSGKLAGGATDTQYF; DNA: TGCGCCAGCAGTGGGAAATTAGCGGGGGGTGCAACAGATACGCAGTATTTT
size: -; J: TRBJ2-7; D: TRBD1; V: TRBV2; CDR3: CASSWTGAYEQYF; DNA: TGTGCCAGCAGTTGGACAGGGGCCTACGAGCAGTACTTC
size: -; J: TRBJ2-7; D: -; V: TRBV11-2; CDR3: CASSLVTSGPAYEQYF; DNA: TGTGCCAGCAGCCTGGTCACCAGCGGTCCCGCCTACGAGCAGTACTTC
size: -; J: TRBJ1-4; D: -; V: TRBV6-1; CDR3: CASNGAPNEKLFF; DNA: TGTGCCAGCAATGGGGCCCCTAATGAAAAACTGTTTTTT
size: -; J: TRBJ2-5; D: -; V: TRBV7-6; CDR3: CASSPLQETQYF; DNA: TGTGCCAGCAGCCCCCTCCAAGAGACCCAGTACTTC
size: -; J: TRBJ1-5; D: TRBD1; V: TRBV6-1; CDR3: CASSSHRGLNQPQHF; DNA: TGTGCCAGCAGTTCGCACAGGGGCTTGAATCAGCCCCAGCATTTT
size: -; J: TRBJ1-1; D: -; V: TRBV2; CDR3: CASFGGVNTEAFF; DNA: TGTGCCAGCTTTGGAGGAGTTAACACTGAAGCTTTCTTT
size: -; J: TRBJ2-3; D: TRBD1; V: TRBV11-3; CDR3: CASSSGTGGTTDTQYF; DNA: TGTGCCAGCAGCTCCGGGACAGGGGGGACCACAGATACGCAGTATTTT